Listed here are 9 T cell receptor beta chains from one sample, sequenced in a study of blood T cell repertoires in COVID-19. Produced via immunoSEQ multiplex PCR; TCRdb's table is partial and in-frame only. This sample yields tens of thousands of clones, of which around 90% are seen a single time; roughly 5.1% belongs to the top ten. Sequencing was done on a sample of peripheral blood. The receptors derive from a man between 60 and 75 years old with COVID-19, enrolled during active disease.

The rearrangement links TRBV19 to TRBJ1-3; D is unresolved. This CDR3 has 15 amino acids. V was trimmed by 5 bases and J by 2 bases, leaving 13 bases between them. Germline V lookup: CDR1 LNHDA, CDR2 SQIVND (reference sequence). As DNA, the CDR3 is TGTGCCAGTAGTTACACGCGGAAGACTGGAAACACCATATATTTT. Its protein is CASSYTRKTGNTIYF. The whole variable domain, filled in from reference TRBV19 and TRBJ1-3, reads DGGITQSPKYLFRKEGQNVTLSCEQNLNHDAMYWYRQDPGQGLRLIYYSQIVNDFQKGDIAEGYSVSREKKESFPLTVTSAQKNPTAFYLCASSYTRKTGNTIYFGEGSWLTVV.

The gene calls are TRBV9 and TRBJ2-3, with D unclear. Looked up from germline, CDR1 is SGDLS and CDR2 is YYNGEE. V was clipped by 0 bases and J by 3 bases, with 11 bases between them. The CDR3 loop spans 15 amino acids. This CDR3 is CASSVESVRTDTQYF. In DNA form, the CDR3 reads TGTGCCAGCAGCGTAGAGTCGGTTCGTACAGATACGCAGTATTTT.

This sequence joins TRBV11-2 and TRBJ2-5, with TRBD1 as a possible D gene (5 bases). The CDR3 is 15 residues long. V lost 0 bases and J 5 bases, leaving 13 bases between the germline ends. Germline-derived CDR1 and CDR2 are SGHAT and FQNNGV. The CDR3 here is CASSLEGARLETQYF. The CDR3 DNA reads as TGTGCCAGCAGCTTAGAAGGGGCTAGGTTGGAGACCCAGTACTTC.

The rearrangement links TRBV28 to TRBJ2-7; TRBD2 matches at 13 bases. The J segment lost 5 bases and the V segment lost 8 bases, leaving 3 bases of the junction unmatched. This CDR3 has 13 amino acids. CDR1 MDHEN and CDR2 SYDVKM come from the germline V gene. CDR3 in amino acids: CASRGTSGNEQYF. CDR3 in DNA: TGTGCCAGCCGGGGGACTAGCGGGAACGAGCAGTACTTC.

The rearrangement uses TRBV3-1 (or the pseudogene TRBV3-2) and TRBJ1-1, with 8 positions matching TRBD1. The germline CDR1 and CDR2 sequences are LGHDT and YNNKEL (reference sequence). V lost 4 bases, J lost 1 base, and 2 bases stayed unmatched. The CDR3 has 14 residues. CDR3 region: CASSRTGTNTEAFF. CDR3 coding DNA: TGTGCCAGCAGCCGGACAGGGACGAACACTGAAGCTTTCTTT.

CDR3 protein: CASSQVDGTPAIQQPNEKLFF. In DNA form, the CDR3 reads TGCGCCAGCAGCCAAGTTGACGGGACTCCGGCCATCCAACAACCTAATGAAAAACTGTTTTTT. The chain is built from TRBV4-3 and TRBJ1-4, with D tentatively TRBD1 (5 bases). CDR1 LGHNA and CDR2 YSLEER come from the germline V gene. V lost 1 base and J lost 3, with 27 bases in between. This CDR3 has 21 residues.

The chain employs TRBV19 and TRBJ1-5; perhaps TRBD1 as D (6 bases). V lost 5 bases to trimming and J lost 3 bases, with 11 bases between them. The CDR3 spans 14 residues. Germline V gene sequence: CDR1 LNHDA, CDR2 SQIVND (reference sequence). CDR3 sequence reads: CASSPTGNNQPQHF. The CDR3 bases are TGTGCCAGTAGTCCCACAGGGAACAATCAGCCCCAGCATTTT.

The rearrangement joins TRBV7-9 to TRBJ2-3; 12 nucleotides agree with TRBD2. Trimming cost V 5 bases and J 4 bases; bases outside gene matches: 16. The CDR3 length is 19 residues. Germline V gene lookup returns CDR1 SEHNR and CDR2 FQNEAQ (reference sequence). The CDR3 DNA follows: TGTGCCAGCAGCCCCCCTTATCGGGCTAGCGGGAGGGCCTCAGATACGCAGTATTTT. The encoded protein is CASSPPYRASGRASDTQYF.

The chain joins TRBV19 to TRBJ1-4; 8 nucleotides align to TRBD1. Germline lookup yields CDR1 LNHDA and CDR2 SQIVND (reference sequence). Trimming removed 5 bases from V and 7 bases from J; junction bases left unmatched: 12. The CDR3 consists of 16 residues. CDR3 DNA: TGTGCCAGTAGTGCCTCAGCGGACAGGGTCGGTGAAAAACTGTTTTTT. Amino acids: CASSASADRVGEKLFF.